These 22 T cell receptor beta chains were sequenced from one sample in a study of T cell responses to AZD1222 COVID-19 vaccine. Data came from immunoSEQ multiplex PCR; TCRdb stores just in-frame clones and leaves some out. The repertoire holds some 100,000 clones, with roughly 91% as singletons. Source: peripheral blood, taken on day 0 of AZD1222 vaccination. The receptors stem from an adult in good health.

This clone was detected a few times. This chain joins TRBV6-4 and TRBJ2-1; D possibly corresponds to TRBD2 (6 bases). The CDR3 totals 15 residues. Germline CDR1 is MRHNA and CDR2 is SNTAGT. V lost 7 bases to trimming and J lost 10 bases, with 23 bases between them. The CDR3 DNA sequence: TGTGCCAGCAACTTAACCGGACAAAAGGGAGGCGAGCAGTTCTTC. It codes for CASNLTGQKGGEQFF.

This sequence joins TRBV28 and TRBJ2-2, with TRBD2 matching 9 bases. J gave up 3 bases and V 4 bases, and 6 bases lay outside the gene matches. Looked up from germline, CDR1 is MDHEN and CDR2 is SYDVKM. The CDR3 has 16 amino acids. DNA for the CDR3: TGTGCCAGCAGTTCCCCAGCGGGAGGATACACCGGGGAGCTGTTTTTT. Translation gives CASSSPAGGYTGELFF.

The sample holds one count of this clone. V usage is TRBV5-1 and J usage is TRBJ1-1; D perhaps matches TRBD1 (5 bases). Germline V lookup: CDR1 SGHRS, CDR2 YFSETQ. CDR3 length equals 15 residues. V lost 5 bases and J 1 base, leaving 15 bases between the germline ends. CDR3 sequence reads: CASRNDPTENTEAFF. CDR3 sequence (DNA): TGCGCCAGCAGAAATGACCCGACAGAGAACACTGAAGCTTTCTTT.

The CDR3 DNA reads as TGTGCCACCAGCAGAGGACTAGTGGCTGAGCAGTTCTTC. This encodes CATSRGLVAEQFF. The chain employs TRBV15 and TRBJ2-1; possibly TRBD2 for D (6 bases). The CDR3 extends over 13 amino acids. Deletions cut 1 base from V and 9 bases from J, with 10 bases between. The germline gives CDR1 LNHNV, CDR2 YYDKDF (reference sequence).

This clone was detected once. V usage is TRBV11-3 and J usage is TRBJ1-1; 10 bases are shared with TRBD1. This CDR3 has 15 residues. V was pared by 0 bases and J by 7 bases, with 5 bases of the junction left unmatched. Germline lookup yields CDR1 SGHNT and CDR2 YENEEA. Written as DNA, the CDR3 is TGTGCCAGCAGCTTAGAGGGACAGGGGTTGAGTGAAGCTTTCTTT. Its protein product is CASSLEGQGLSEAFF.

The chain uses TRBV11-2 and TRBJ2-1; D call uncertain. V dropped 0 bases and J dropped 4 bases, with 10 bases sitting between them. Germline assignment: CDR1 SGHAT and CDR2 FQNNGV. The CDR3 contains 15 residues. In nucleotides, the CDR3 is TGTGCCAGCAGCTTAGATCCCCTAGGGTACAATGAGCAGTTCTTC. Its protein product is CASSLDPLGYNEQFF.

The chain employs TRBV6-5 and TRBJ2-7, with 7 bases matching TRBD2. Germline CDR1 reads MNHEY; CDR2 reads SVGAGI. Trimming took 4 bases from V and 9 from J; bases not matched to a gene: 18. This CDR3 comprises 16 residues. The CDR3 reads CASSFASGMNPTRQYF. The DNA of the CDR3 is TGTGCCAGCAGTTTCGCCAGCGGGATGAACCCTACGAGGCAGTACTTC.

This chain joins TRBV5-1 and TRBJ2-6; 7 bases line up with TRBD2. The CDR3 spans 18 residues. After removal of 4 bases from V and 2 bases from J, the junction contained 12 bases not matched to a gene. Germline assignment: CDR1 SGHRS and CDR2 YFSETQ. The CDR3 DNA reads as TGCGCCAGCAGCGCTCCCGGGGGGATACAGCCTGGGGCCAACGTCCTGACTTTC. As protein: CASSAPGGIQPGANVLTF.

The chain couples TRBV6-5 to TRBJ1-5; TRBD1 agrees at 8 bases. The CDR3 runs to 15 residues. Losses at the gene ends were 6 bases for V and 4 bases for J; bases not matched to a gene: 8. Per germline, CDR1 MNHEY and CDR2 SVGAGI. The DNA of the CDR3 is TGTGCCAGCAGGCTGGACCGGGACAGGAATCAGCCCCAGCATTTT. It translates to CASRLDRDRNQPQHF.

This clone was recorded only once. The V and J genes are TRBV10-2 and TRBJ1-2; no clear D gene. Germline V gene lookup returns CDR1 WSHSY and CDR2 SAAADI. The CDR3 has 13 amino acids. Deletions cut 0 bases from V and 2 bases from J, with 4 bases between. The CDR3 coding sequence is TGCGCCAGCAGTGAGTCGATAAACTATGGCTACACCTTC. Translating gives CASSESINYGYTF.

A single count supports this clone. CDR3 bases: TGTGCCAGCAGCCAAGAGGACAGGCTCTACACCTTC. This translates into CASSQEDRLYTF. The chain joins TRBV3-1 (or the pseudogene TRBV3-2) to TRBJ1-2, with 7 bases aligning to TRBD1. The V segment lost 0 bases and the J segment 10 bases; nucleotides outside the gene matches: 2. The CDR3 contains 12 residues. From germline, CDR1 is LGHDT and CDR2 YNNKEL (reference sequence).

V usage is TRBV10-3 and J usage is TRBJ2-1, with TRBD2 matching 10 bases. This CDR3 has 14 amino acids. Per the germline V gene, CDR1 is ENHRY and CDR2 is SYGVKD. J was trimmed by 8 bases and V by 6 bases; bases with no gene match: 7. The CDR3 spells CAISASGRFHEQFF. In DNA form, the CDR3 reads TGTGCCATCAGCGCTAGCGGGAGATTCCATGAGCAGTTCTTC.

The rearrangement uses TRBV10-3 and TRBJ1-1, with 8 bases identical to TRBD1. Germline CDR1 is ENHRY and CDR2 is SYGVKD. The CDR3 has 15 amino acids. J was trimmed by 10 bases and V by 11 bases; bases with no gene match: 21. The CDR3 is CAVDGTGGSVKGAFF. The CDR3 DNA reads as TGTGCCGTAGATGGCACAGGGGGATCAGTCAAGGGAGCTTTCTTT.

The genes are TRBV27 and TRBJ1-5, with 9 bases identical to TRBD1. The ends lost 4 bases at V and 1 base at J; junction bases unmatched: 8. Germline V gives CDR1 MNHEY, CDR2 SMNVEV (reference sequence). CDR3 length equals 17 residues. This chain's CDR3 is CASSSTTGGSSNQPQHF. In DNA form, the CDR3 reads TGTGCCAGCAGTTCAACTACAGGGGGCTCAAGCAATCAGCCCCAGCATTTT.

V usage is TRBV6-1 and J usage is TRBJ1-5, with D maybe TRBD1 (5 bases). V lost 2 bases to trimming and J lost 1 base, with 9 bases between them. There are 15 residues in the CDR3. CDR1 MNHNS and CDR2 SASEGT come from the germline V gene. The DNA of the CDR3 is TGTGCCAGCAGTGAACAGGGTTTCAGCAATCAGCCCCAGCATTTT. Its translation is CASSEQGFSNQPQHF.

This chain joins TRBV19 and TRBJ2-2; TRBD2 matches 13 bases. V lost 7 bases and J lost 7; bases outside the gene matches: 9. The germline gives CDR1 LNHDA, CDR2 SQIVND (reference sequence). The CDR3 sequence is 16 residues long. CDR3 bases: TGTGCCAGTACTCTCGGACTAGCGGGAGTTGTCGGGGAGCTGTTTTTT. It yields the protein CASTLGLAGVVGELFF.

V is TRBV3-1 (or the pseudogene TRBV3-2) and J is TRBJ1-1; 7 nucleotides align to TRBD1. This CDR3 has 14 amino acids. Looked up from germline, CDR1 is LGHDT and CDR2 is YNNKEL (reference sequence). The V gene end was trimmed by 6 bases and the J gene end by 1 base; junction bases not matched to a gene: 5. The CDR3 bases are TGTGCCAGCAGGGAACAGGGGCCGAACACTGAAGCTTTCTTT. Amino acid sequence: CASREQGPNTEAFF.

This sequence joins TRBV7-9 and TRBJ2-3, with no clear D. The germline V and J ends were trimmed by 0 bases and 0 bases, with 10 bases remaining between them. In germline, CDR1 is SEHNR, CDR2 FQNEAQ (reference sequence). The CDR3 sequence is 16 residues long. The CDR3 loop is CASSLARRASTDTQYF. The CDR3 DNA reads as TGTGCCAGCAGCTTAGCCCGGCGTGCTAGCACAGATACGCAGTATTTT.

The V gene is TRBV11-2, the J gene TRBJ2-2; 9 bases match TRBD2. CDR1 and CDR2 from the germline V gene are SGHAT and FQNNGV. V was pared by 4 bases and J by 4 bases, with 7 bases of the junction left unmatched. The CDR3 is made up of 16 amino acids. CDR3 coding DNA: TGTGCCAGCAGCTCCCTGGCGGGGGGGCTCACCGGGGAGCTGTTTTTT. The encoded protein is CASSSLAGGLTGELFF.

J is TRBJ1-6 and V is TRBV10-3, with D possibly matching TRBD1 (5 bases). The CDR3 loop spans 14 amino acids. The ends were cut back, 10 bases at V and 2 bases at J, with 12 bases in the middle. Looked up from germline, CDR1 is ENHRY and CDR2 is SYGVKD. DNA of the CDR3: TGTGCCACCGAACAGGACCCCTATAATTCACCCCTCCACTTT. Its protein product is CATEQDPYNSPLHF.

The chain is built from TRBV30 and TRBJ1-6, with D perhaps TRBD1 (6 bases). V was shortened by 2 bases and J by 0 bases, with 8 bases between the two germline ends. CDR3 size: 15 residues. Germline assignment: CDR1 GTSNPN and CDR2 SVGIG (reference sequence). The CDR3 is CAWSRGASYNSPLHF. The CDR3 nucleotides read TGTGCCTGGAGTCGGGGGGCCTCCTATAATTCACCCCTCCACTTT.

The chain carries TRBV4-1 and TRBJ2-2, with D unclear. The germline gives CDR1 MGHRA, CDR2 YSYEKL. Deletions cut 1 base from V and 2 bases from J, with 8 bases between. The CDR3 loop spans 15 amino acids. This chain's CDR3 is CASSQVQSNTGELFF. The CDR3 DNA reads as TGCGCCAGCAGCCAAGTGCAGAGTAACACCGGGGAGCTGTTTTTT.